These 3 T cell receptor beta chains came from one sample sequenced in a study of T cells after yellow fever vaccination. TCRdb re-called the 5' RACE reads through MiXCR, storing one row per CDR3 protein. The sample records 360,000 or so distinct CDR3 sequences, roughly 10% being singletons. The specimen was PBMCs, collected on the day of the first yellow fever vaccination. The receptors shown here come from a man between 18 and 29 years old who received the YFV17D yellow fever vaccine.

V gene TRBV5-1 combines with J gene TRBJ2-1; D may be TRBD2 (6 bases). Germline values: CDR1 SGHRS, CDR2 YFSETQ. The V end was cut by 2 bases, the J end by 9 bases, with 15 bases between. This CDR3 spans 14 amino acids. CDR3 sequence: CASSLLASGGEQFF. In DNA form, the CDR3 reads TGCGCCAGCAGCTTACTAGCTTCGGGTGGTGAGCAGTTCTTC.

This clonotype was seen ten or more times. The rearrangement joins TRBV4-2 to TRBJ2-2; D is unclear. The CDR3 length is 14 residues. Germline assignment: CDR1 LGHNA and CDR2 YNFKEQ. The V end was cut by 1 base, the J end by 5 bases, with 8 bases between. CDR3 in DNA: TGTGCCAGCAGCCAAGTTGGCGGTACCGGGGAGCTGTTTTTT. Translating it yields CASSQVGGTGELFF.

In this sample, this clonotype turned up a few times. The J gene is TRBJ2-4, the V gene TRBV6-2 or TRBV6-3, with 12 bases fitting TRBD2. The CDR3 contains 16 residues. CDR1 is MNHEY and CDR2 is SVGEGT in the germline V gene. V trimming: 5 bases; J trimming: 5 bases; junction bases outside the gene matches: 7. The CDR3 bases are TGTGCCAGCAGTCGGCGACTAGCGGGAGATCAAAACATTCAGTACTTC. It specifies CASSRRLAGDQNIQYF.